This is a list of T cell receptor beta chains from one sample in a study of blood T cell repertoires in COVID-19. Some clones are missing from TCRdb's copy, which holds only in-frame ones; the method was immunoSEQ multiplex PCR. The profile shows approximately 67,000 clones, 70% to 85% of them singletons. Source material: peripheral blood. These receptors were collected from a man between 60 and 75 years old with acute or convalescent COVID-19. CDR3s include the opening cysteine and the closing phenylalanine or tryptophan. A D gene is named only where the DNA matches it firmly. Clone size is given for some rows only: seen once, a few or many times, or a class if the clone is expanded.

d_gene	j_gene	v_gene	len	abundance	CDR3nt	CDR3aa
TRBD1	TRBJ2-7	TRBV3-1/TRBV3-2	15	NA	TGTGCCAGCAGCCAAGCCCTTTCGACAGGGGTGGAGCAGTACTTC	CASSQALSTGVEQYF
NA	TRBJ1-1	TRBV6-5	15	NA	TGTGCCAGCAGGGTTGGACACCGGGCGAACACTGAAGCTTTCTTT	CASRVGHRANTEAFF
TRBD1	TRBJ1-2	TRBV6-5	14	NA	TGTGCCAGCAATACAGGGGTTGGCGACTATGGCTACACCTTC	CASNTGVGDYGYTF
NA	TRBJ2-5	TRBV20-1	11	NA	TGCAATGCTAGATGGGCCGAGACCCAGTACTTC	CNARWAETQYF
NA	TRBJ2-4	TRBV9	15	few	TGTGCCAGCAGTCCTAATGCGGGGCTCGGGGACATTCAGTACTTC	CASSPNAGLGDIQYF
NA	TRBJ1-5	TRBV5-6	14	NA	TGTGCCAGCAGCTTCGGGGGGTCAGATCAGCCCCAGCATTTT	CASSFGGSDQPQHF
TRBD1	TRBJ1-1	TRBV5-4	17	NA	TGTGCCAGCAGCCCTGGAGGGGGGGCAGGGGGCCGGACTGAAGCTTTCTTT	CASSPGGGAGGRTEAFF
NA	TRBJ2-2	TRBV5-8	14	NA	TGTGCCAGCAGCTTGAATCTCGGGACCGGGGAGCTGTTTTTT	CASSLNLGTGELFF
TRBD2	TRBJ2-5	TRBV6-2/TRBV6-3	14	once	TGTGCCAGCAGTTACTACGGGGGGGGAGAGACCCAGTACTTC	CASSYYGGGETQYF
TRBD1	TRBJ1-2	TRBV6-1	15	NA	TGTGCCAGCAGTGAAGGGACAGGGGGACTATATGGCTACACCTTC	CASSEGTGGLYGYTF